The 22 T cell receptor beta chains presented below share a single source sample, sequenced in a study of low-dose radiotherapy and immunotherapy resistance in tumors (dated by TCRdb to the early 2020s). Sequencing relied on an Illumina HiSeq 2500. First-strand cDNA was synthesized using Superscript III and a set of TRAV- and TRBV-specific primers, so that both TCRalpha and TCRbeta chains were covered. TCRs were amplified with Phusion for 15 to 20 PCR cycles, with a constant-region primer paired with the adapter attached to the V primers. The public sequencing data were trimmed at Q25 with fastp and processed into clonotypes with MiXCR by TCRdb, which kept only in-frame beta chains. Rows with a matching CDR3 protein are joined into one entry that keeps the most common DNA and genes. The sample yields around 69,000 distinct CDR3 sequences; roughly 30% were counted once. Roughly 10% of the sample is taken by the ten largest.

Per the publication, the time point label means: before trial treatment. This specimen consisted of PBMCs, obtained before treatment. The receptors come from a female donor with ovarian cancer.

Points on this clonotype: A far larger clone is a single base away, which makes a read error likely. The rearrangement joins TRBV5-8 to TRBJ2-1; TRBD2 might be the D (6 bases). The CDR3 has 14 residues. Trimming removed 5 bases from V and 6 bases from J, with 15 bases in between. CDR1 SGHTS and CDR2 YDEGEE come from the germline V gene. The CDR3 protein is CASSCSSGPNEQFF. The CDR3, as DNA: TGTGCCAGCAGTTGCTCGAGCGGGCCCAATGAGCAGTTCTTC.

The chain has TRBV28 and TRBJ1-5; D perhaps matches TRBD1 (6 bases). This CDR3 is 15 amino acids long. The germline CDR1 and CDR2 sequences are MDHEN and SYDVKM. Trimming shortened V by 7 bases and J by 7 bases, and 20 bases separated the two germline ends. CDR3 region: CASNEVQGSGQPQHF. The CDR3 DNA is TGTGCCAGCAACGAAGTACAGGGATCAGGGCAGCCCCAGCATTTT.

This sequence joins TRBV6-1 and TRBJ2-5, with TRBD1 identical over 10 bases. V trimming: 8 bases; J trimming: 4 bases; junction bases outside the gene matches: 10. Germline V gene lookup returns CDR1 MNHNS and CDR2 SASEGT. This CDR3 is built from 15 residues. The CDR3 DNA follows: TGTGCCAGCGCACTAGAGGACAGGGGGGCAGAGACCCAGTACTTC. Translating it yields CASALEDRGAETQYF.

In this sample, this clonotype turned up many times. The chain has TRBV7-2 and TRBJ2-7; the D gene is possibly TRBD2 (7 bases). The CDR3 sequence is 14 residues long. CDR1 is SGHTA and CDR2 is FQGNSA in the germline V gene. The V gene lost 0 bases and the J gene lost 4 bases, with 10 bases spanning the gap. The CDR3 region has the DNA TGTGCCAGCAGCTTAGCAGGGGGGGGGTACGAGCAGTACTTC. Protein: CASSLAGGGYEQYF. The whole variable domain, filled in from reference TRBV7-2 and TRBJ2-7, reads GAGVSQSPSNKVTEKGKDVELRCDPISGHTALYWYRQSLGQGLEFLIYFQGNSAPDKSGLPSDRFSAERTGGSVSTLTIQRTQQEDSAVYLCASSLAGGGYEQYFGPGTRLTVT.

This clonotype was seen ten or more times. V is TRBV12-3 or TRBV12-4 and J is TRBJ2-5; TRBD1 agrees at 8 bases. The CDR3 extends over 15 amino acids. Trimming cost V 3 bases and J 2 bases; bases outside gene matches: 5. CDR3 DNA: TGTGCCAGCAGTTTCGGGGACAGGAGACAAGAGACCCAGTACTTC. This encodes CASSFGDRRQETQYF.

This clonotype came up many times. This chain links TRBV7-2 with TRBJ1-1; D remains ambiguous. Looked up from germline, CDR1 is SGHTA and CDR2 is FQGNSA. There are 13 residues in the CDR3. The V end was cut by 3 bases, the J end by 6 bases, with 11 bases between. This CDR3 is CASSFTTQSEAFF. CDR3 nucleotides: TGTGCCAGCAGCTTCACCACCCAATCTGAAGCTTTCTTT.

This clonotype was picked up many times. The CDR3 nucleotides read TGTGCCAGCAGCTTAGATTCGGGAGGCGAGCAGTTCTTC. As protein: CASSLDSGGEQFF. The chain couples TRBV7-8 to TRBJ2-1, with 7 positions matching TRBD2. Germline CDR1 reads SGHVS; CDR2 reads FQNEAQ. The CDR3 runs 13 residues. With 1 base clipped from V and 10 bases from J, the junction kept 4 bases outside the gene matches.

This clonotype was observed many times. The rearrangement joins TRBV5-1 to TRBJ1-3; TRBD1 matches 9 bases. Germline V gene lookup returns CDR1 SGHRS and CDR2 YFSETQ. V was clipped by 4 bases and J by 4 bases; unmatched bases: 3. CDR3 size: 14 residues. The CDR3 nucleotides are TGCGCCAGCAGCCCCGGACAGGGGGGAAACACCATATATTTT. This sequence encodes CASSPGQGGNTIYF.

This clonotype was observed at least ten times. This sequence joins TRBV27 and TRBJ1-1; 9 bases map to TRBD1. This CDR3 is 16 amino acids long. The V gene end was trimmed by 5 bases and the J gene end by 0 bases; junction bases not matched to a gene: 7. The germline V gene encodes CDR1 MNHEY and CDR2 SMNVEV (reference sequence). This CDR3 is CASSLGQGFMNTEAFF. Here the CDR3 DNA reads TGTGCCAGCAGTCTCGGACAGGGGTTCATGAACACTGAAGCTTTCTTT.

This clonotype was seen a few times. A far larger clone is just one base off, so this is likely a read error. This chain joins TRBV5-8 and TRBJ2-1, with 8 bases identical to TRBD2. The junction had 4 bases not matched to a gene; V was cut back by 4 bases and J by 10 bases. CDR1 is SGHTS, CDR2 YDEGEE, per germline. The CDR3 totals 12 residues. This chain's CDR3 is CASSPIAGEQFF. The CDR3 coding sequence is TGTGCCAGCAGCCCCATAGCGGGAGAGCAGTTCTTC.

This clonotype was recorded many times. The chain is built from TRBV27 and TRBJ1-6, with a possible D match to TRBD1 (6 bases). This CDR3 comprises 15 residues. The V and J ends lost 3 bases and 8 bases respectively, with 14 bases between them. Germline loops: CDR1 MNHEY, CDR2 SMNVEV (reference sequence). Here the CDR3 reads CASSFARGGYSPLHF. Here the CDR3 DNA reads TGTGCCAGCAGTTTTGCTAGGGGGGGATATTCACCCCTCCACTTT.

This clonotype showed up many times. The chain employs TRBV12-3 or TRBV12-4 and TRBJ1-1; D is possibly TRBD1 (5 bases). V dropped 3 bases and J dropped 5 bases, with 13 bases sitting between them. This CDR3 is 14 amino acids long. The CDR3 region is CASSFFRVSTEAFF. The CDR3 DNA reads as TGTGCCAGCAGTTTTTTCAGGGTATCTACTGAAGCTTTCTTT.

CDR3 nucleotide sequence: TGTGCCAGCAGTCTCGTTGGACAGGGGGGTTCACCCCTCCACTTT. Residues: CASSLVGQGGSPLHF. The chain uses TRBV28 and TRBJ1-6, with TRBD1 matching 10 bases. The CDR3 is 15 amino acids. V was pared by 5 bases and J by 9 bases, with 7 bases of the junction left unmatched. Germline CDR1 is MDHEN and CDR2 is SYDVKM.

The V and J genes are TRBV5-1 and TRBJ2-7, with TRBD1 matching 9 bases. The CDR3 consists of 14 residues. Germline V gene sequence: CDR1 SGHRS, CDR2 YFSETQ. V shed 4 bases, J shed 4 bases, and the junction held 6 bases outside the gene matches. The CDR3 DNA reads as TGCGCCAGCAGCCCCCTGACAGGGGGATACGAGCAGTACTTC. Translated: CASSPLTGGYEQYF.

The chain joins TRBV11-3 to TRBJ2-1; D might be TRBD1 or TRBD2, each matching 5 bases. Germline V gene sequence: CDR1 SGHNT, CDR2 YENEEA. V shed 5 bases and J shed 0 bases, with 11 bases lying between them. The CDR3 extends over 15 amino acids. The CDR3 nucleotides are TGTGCCAGCAGCCCGGGACGCAGCTCCTACAATGAGCAGTTCTTC. Encoded protein: CASSPGRSSYNEQFF.

In this sample, this clonotype turned up many times. The chain uses TRBV7-9 and TRBJ1-2; the D gene is possibly TRBD1 (5 bases). The CDR3 has 13 amino acids. Germline V gene data show CDR1 as SEHNR and CDR2 as FQNEAQ (reference sequence). The germline V and J ends were trimmed by 5 bases and 8 bases, with 15 bases remaining between them. The CDR3 nucleotides read TGTGCCAGCAGCCCGGACGGGGGGGAGGGCTACACCTTC. Protein: CASSPDGGEGYTF.

This clonotype was seen ten or more times. This chain connects TRBV5-1 to TRBJ2-3, with 8 bases that match TRBD2. V was pared by 2 bases and J by 4 bases, with 9 bases of the junction left unmatched. The CDR3 totals 16 residues. Germline CDR1 is SGHRS and CDR2 is YFSETQ. The CDR3 protein is CASSFGGQGLADTQYF. As DNA, the CDR3 is TGCGCCAGCAGCTTCGGGGGCCAGGGACTAGCAGATACGCAGTATTTT.

This clonotype showed up just once. The chain combines TRBV28 with TRBJ2-7, with 8 bases matching TRBD1. With V trimmed by 7 bases and J by 3 bases, 5 bases remained unmatched. Germline lookup yields CDR1 MDHEN and CDR2 SYDVKM. The CDR3 covers 13 residues. This CDR3 is CASTDRGYYEQYF. The CDR3 nucleotides read TGTGCCAGCACAGACAGGGGTTACTACGAGCAGTACTTC.

This clonotype was recorded many times. V is TRBV4-2 and J is TRBJ1-2, with 11 bases identical to TRBD1. Unmatched junction bases numbered 3, after V lost 2 bases and J lost 7 bases. Germline values: CDR1 LGHNA, CDR2 YNFKEQ. This CDR3 comprises 14 residues. In DNA, the CDR3 is TGTGCCAGCAGCCAACCGGACAGGGGGCTTGGCTACACCTTC. Translation: CASSQPDRGLGYTF.

This clonotype was counted at least ten times. The genes are TRBV9 and TRBJ2-5, with 8 bases identical to TRBD2. The V gene end was trimmed by 7 bases and the J gene end by 4 bases; junction bases not matched to a gene: 9. This CDR3 region has 14 residues. Looked up from germline, CDR1 is SGDLS and CDR2 is YYNGEE. CDR3 residues: CASCRGGDGETQYF. CDR3 nucleotide sequence: TGTGCCAGCTGCCGGGGGGGGGACGGAGAGACCCAGTACTTC.

This clonotype came up many times. This chain connects TRBV7-9 to TRBJ2-2; unclear D gene. Germline CDR1 is SEHNR and CDR2 is FQNEAQ (reference sequence). The CDR3 is 15 residues long. V was pared by 6 bases and J by 2 bases, with 13 bases between. Here the CDR3 reads CASSKLEPNTGELFF. CDR3 coding DNA: TGTGCCAGCAGTAAACTGGAACCTAACACCGGGGAGCTGTTTTTT. Full variable domain (outside the CDR3, taken from reference TRBV7-9 and TRBJ2-2): DTGVSQNPRHKITKRGQNVTFRCDPISEHNRLYWYRQTLGQGPEFLTYFQNEAQLEKSRLLSDRFSAERPKGSFSTLEIQRTEQGDSAMYLCASSKLEPNTGELFFGEGSRLTVL.

This clonotype has more than one count but fewer than ten. The chain carries TRBV28 and TRBJ2-5, with 10 bases that match TRBD1. V was pared by 6 bases and J by 5 bases, with 9 bases of the junction left unmatched. Germline CDR1 MDHEN, CDR2 SYDVKM. This CDR3 is built from 15 residues. CDR3 region: CASSPPRTGGETQYF. The CDR3, as DNA: TGTGCCAGCAGCCCCCCCAGGACAGGGGGTGAGACCCAGTACTTC.